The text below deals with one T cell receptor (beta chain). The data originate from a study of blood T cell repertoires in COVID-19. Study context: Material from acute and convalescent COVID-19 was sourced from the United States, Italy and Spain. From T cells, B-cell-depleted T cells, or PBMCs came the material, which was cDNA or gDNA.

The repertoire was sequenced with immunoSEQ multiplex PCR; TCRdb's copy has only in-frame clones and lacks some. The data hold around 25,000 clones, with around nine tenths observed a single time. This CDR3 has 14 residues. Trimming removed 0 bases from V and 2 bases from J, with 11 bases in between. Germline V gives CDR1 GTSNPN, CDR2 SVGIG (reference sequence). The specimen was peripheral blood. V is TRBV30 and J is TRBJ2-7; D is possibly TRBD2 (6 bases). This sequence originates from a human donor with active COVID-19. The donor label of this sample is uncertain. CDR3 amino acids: CAWSVAGTTYEQYF. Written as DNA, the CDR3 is TGTGCCTGGAGTGTGGCGGGAACCACCTACGAGCAGTACTTC.